The rows below give T cell receptor beta chains drawn from one sample of a study of blood T cell repertoires in COVID-19. The method was immunoSEQ multiplex PCR; TCRdb's version includes in-frame clones alone and lacks a portion of them. The sample holds about 210,000 clones; approximately 85% are singletons and the top ten take about 2.4%. The sample taken for sequencing was peripheral blood. These receptors were obtained from a woman in her seventies with COVID-19, enrolled during active disease. Both conserved end residues are part of each CDR3. D genes are given only for firm matches. Expanded clones are given a class, and other clones once, few, many or no size at all.

TRBJ1-2,.,TRBV6-5,TRBD1,CASSSDRVNYGYTF,TGTGCCAGCAGTAGTGACAGGGTTAACTATGGCTACACCTTC
TRBJ2-1,.,TRBV24-1,.,CATSENGGYNEQFF,TGTGCCACCAGTGAGAACGGAGGCTACAATGAGCAGTTCTTC
TRBJ2-1,.,TRBV11-3,TRBD2,CASSSQRGPYNEQFF,TGTGCCAGCAGCTCCCAGCGGGGGCCATACAATGAGCAGTTCTTC
TRBJ1-5,.,TRBV10-2,.,CASSEGGLSQLSNQPQHF,TGCGCCAGCAGTGAAGGTGGTTTGTCACAGCTCAGCAATCAGCCCCAGCATTTT
TRBJ1-2,.,TRBV7-9,.,CASSNPPGLDGYTF,TGTGCCAGCAGCAATCCCCCAGGGTTGGATGGCTACACCTTC
TRBJ2-5,.,TRBV19,TRBD2,CASSPGLAGAKETQYF,TGTGCCAGTAGTCCCGGACTAGCGGGAGCGAAAGAGACCCAGTACTTC
TRBJ1-2,.,TRBV5-1,.,CASSPRGGQDYGYTF,TGCGCCAGCAGCCCTCGGGGGGGGCAGGACTATGGCTACACCTTC
TRBJ2-5,once,TRBV6-5,TRBD2,CATQGGLDRETQYF,TGTGCCACCCAGGGAGGGTTAGATCGAGAGACCCAGTACTTC
TRBJ2-3,.,TRBV15,.,CATSGVTGFGTDTQYF,TGTGCCACCAGCGGGGTAACAGGGTTCGGCACAGATACGCAGTATTTT
TRBJ1-5,.,TRBV19,.,CASSMEQAYQPQHF,TGTGCCAGTAGTATGGAACAGGCCTATCAGCCCCAGCATTTT
TRBJ1-1,.,TRBV12-3/TRBV12-4,TRBD1,CASSLMTGTEAFF,TGTGCCAGCAGTTTAATGACAGGGACTGAAGCTTTCTTT
TRBJ1-3,.,TRBV19,.,CASNGGVGNTIYF,TGTGCCTCAAACGGGGGTGTTGGAAACACCATATATTTT
TRBJ2-7,.,TRBV7-8,TRBD2,CASSSLPILAGNSYEQYF,TGTGCCAGCAGCTCATTGCCGATACTAGCGGGAAACTCCTACGAGCAGTACTTC
TRBJ2-7,.,TRBV6-5,.,CASPRSGQYF,TGTGCCAGCCCTAGGTCTGGGCAGTACTTC
TRBJ1-1,many,TRBV10-3,.,CAISRQANTEAFF,TGTGCCATCAGCAGACAGGCGAACACTGAAGCTTTCTTT
TRBJ2-2,.,TRBV18,.,CASSPIRGSAGELFF,TGTGCCAGCTCACCTATCAGGGGTTCGGCCGGGGAGCTGTTTTTT
TRBJ2-1,.,TRBV24-1,TRBD1,CATSDPGQGAGEQFF,TGTGCCACCAGTGACCCTGGACAGGGGGCCGGTGAGCAGTTCTTC
TRBJ2-1,.,TRBV9,TRBD1,CASSPRQGAPLTQFF,TGTGCCAGCAGCCCACGACAGGGGGCCCCTTTGACGCAGTTCTTC
TRBJ2-2,.,TRBV11-3,.,CASSLNRRAGELFF,TGTGCCAGCAGCTTAAATCGACGGGCCGGGGAGCTGTTTTTT
TRBJ1-2,.,TRBV5-5,.,CASSLATRGYGYTF,TGTGCCAGCAGCTTGGCAACTCGGGGCTATGGCTACACCTTC
TRBJ1-4,.,TRBV19,.,CASSGGSENEKLFF,TGTGCCAGTAGTGGCGGGTCAGAAAATGAAAAACTGTTTTTT
TRBJ2-7,.,TRBV18,.,CASSPPVVAPYEQYF,TGTGCCAGCTCACCACCGGTGGTAGCCCCCTACGAGCAGTACTTC
TRBJ1-1,.,TRBV5-1,TRBD1,CASSAPGTVKTEAFF,TGCGCCAGCAGCGCCCCCGGGACAGTTAAGACTGAAGCTTTCTTT
TRBJ2-1,once,TRBV5-4,TRBD2,CASSLLGGGDFYNEQFF,TGTGCCAGCAGCTTGCTGGGCGGGGGGGACTTCTACAATGAGCAGTTCTTC
TRBJ2-7,.,TRBV7-2,TRBD2,CASSLGPSGIYEQYF,TGTGCCAGCAGCTTAGGCCCTAGCGGGATCTACGAGCAGTACTTC
TRBJ2-2,.,TRBV6-2/TRBV6-3,.,CASSYLRGGELFF,TGTGCCAGCAGTTACTTACGCGGCGGGGAGCTGTTTTTT
TRBJ1-4,.,TRBV3-1/TRBV3-2,TRBD1,CASSLQGATNEKLFF,TGTGCCAGCAGCCTGCAGGGGGCAACTAATGAAAAACTGTTTTTT
TRBJ1-5,.,TRBV7-2,.,CASSPRRGGFNQPQHF,TGTGCCAGCAGCCCCCGGAGGGGCGGCTTTAATCAGCCCCAGCATTTT
TRBJ2-3,once,TRBV4-3,TRBD2,CASSRTSATDTQYF,TGCGCCAGCAGCCGGACTAGCGCGACAGATACGCAGTATTTT
TRBJ2-7,.,TRBV27,TRBD2,CASSSLEREGPYEQYF,TGTGCCAGCAGTTCACTCGAGCGGGAGGGGCCTTACGAGCAGTACTTC
TRBJ1-2,.,TRBV2,.,CASSEMESSNYGYTF,TGTGCCAGCAGTGAGATGGAGTCATCTAACTATGGCTACACCTTC
TRBJ2-1,.,TRBV11-3,.,CASSLEEFNEQFF,TGTGCCAGCAGCCTTGAGGAGTTCAATGAGCAGTTCTTC
TRBJ1-2,.,TRBV7-9,TRBD1,CASSSDDRVWGGYTF,TGTGCCAGCAGCTCCGACGACAGGGTTTGGGGTGGCTACACCTTC
TRBJ1-2,.,TRBV12-3/TRBV12-4,.,CASSLGGLYGYTF,TGTGCCAGCAGTTTGGGCGGACTCTATGGCTACACCTTC
TRBJ1-2,.,TRBV19,.,CASSSPVGRNYGYTF,TGTGCCAGTAGTTCCCCAGTCGGGAGAAACTATGGCTACACCTTC
TRBJ1-5,.,TRBV29-1,.,CSGTNQPQHF,TGCAGCGGAACTAATCAGCCCCAGCATTTT
TRBJ1-2,.,TRBV28,.,CASSSGGTNGYTF,TGTGCCAGCAGTTCGGGGGGGACAAATGGCTACACCTTC
TRBJ2-1,.,TRBV9,.,CASSADEREQFF,TGTGCCAGCAGCGCCGACGAGCGGGAGCAGTTCTTC
TRBJ1-2,.,TRBV4-2,TRBD1,CASSHRTGGNYGYTF,TGTGCCAGCAGCCATCGGACAGGGGGCAACTATGGCTACACCTTC
TRBJ2-1,.,TRBV7-2,TRBD2,CASSLSLGTRRFF,TGTGCCAGCAGCTTAAGTCTCGGGACTAGAAGGTTCTTC
TRBJ1-1,.,TRBV4-3,.,CASSQGFSRAFF,TGCGCCAGCAGCCAAGGATTCAGTCGAGCTTTCTTT
TRBJ1-1,.,TRBV5-1,.,CASSAEAGRAEAFF,TGCGCCAGCAGCGCCGAGGCAGGGCGCGCTGAAGCTTTCTTT
TRBJ1-1,.,TRBV27,.,CASTGGSEAFF,TGTGCCAGCACCGGGGGATCTGAAGCTTTCTTT
TRBJ1-2,.,TRBV6-2/TRBV6-3,.,CASSYDGAGYTF,TGTGCCAGCAGTTACGATGGGGCTGGCTACACCTTC
TRBJ1-2,.,TRBV4-1,.,CASSQDTEYYGYTF,TGCGCCAGCAGCCAGGATACGGAGTACTATGGCTACACCTTC
TRBJ1-5,.,TRBV6-1,.,CASSAPGGFGDNQPQHF,TGTGCCAGCAGTGCCCCGGGGGGGTTCGGGGACAATCAGCCCCAGCATTTT
TRBJ1-2,few,TRBV27,TRBD1,CASSLQQGAAGYTF,TGTGCCAGCAGCCTACAACAGGGGGCGGCTGGCTACACCTTC
TRBJ2-1,.,TRBV29-1,.,CSVDSVRREQFF,TGCAGCGTTGACTCCGTTCGTCGTGAGCAGTTCTTC
TRBJ2-3,.,TRBV2,.,CASRVGLAIGYADTQYF,TGTGCCAGCAGGGTGGGCCTAGCGATAGGCTATGCAGATACGCAGTATTTT
TRBJ2-2,.,TRBV7-6,.,CASSLNPRGTGELFF,TGTGCCAGCAGCTTAAACCCCCGAGGAACCGGGGAGCTGTTTTTT
TRBJ1-5,.,TRBV12-3/TRBV12-4,.,CASMGTQGSPQHF,TGTGCCAGCATGGGGACACAGGGTTCGCCCCAGCATTTT
TRBJ1-2,.,TRBV7-9,TRBD1,CASRPTGNYGYTF,TGTGCCAGCAGGCCGACAGGGAACTATGGCTACACCTTC
TRBJ1-2,.,TRBV5-8,.,CASSLLGANGYTF,TGTGCCAGCAGCTTGTTGGGGGCGAATGGCTACACCTTC
TRBJ2-2,few,TRBV21-1,.,CASSLKGLGTGDTGELFF,TGTGCCAGCAGCTTAAAGGGGCTAGGGACAGGGGACACCGGGGAGCTGTTTTTT
TRBJ2-3,.,TRBV7-9,TRBD2,CASTGGGSLADTQYF,TGTGCCAGCACCGGAGGCGGGAGCTTGGCAGATACGCAGTATTTT